This T cell receptor (beta chain) was found in a study of metastatic and nonmetastatic thyroid tumors. Background on the study: Across peripheral blood and tumor or nodule tissue samples taken from malignant and benign thyroid patients, the repertoires were compared with one another.

Germline V CDR1 and CDR2: GTSNPN, SVGIG (reference sequence). This CDR3 region has 16 residues. Deletions cut 2 bases from V and 4 bases from J, with 18 bases between. Not a single patient had been given any form of treatment at any point before undergoing thyroid surgery. TCRdb reprocessed the PCR reads using MiXCR. The sample yields tens of thousands of clones, approximately 13% seen once. The sample consisted of blood. The receptor's source is a female donor with papillary thyroid cancer or a benign thyroid nodule (not recorded which). Some clones in this sample may be carry-over from other donors' samples. The chain links TRBV30 to TRBJ1-5; D remains ambiguous. CDR3 sequence reads: CAWSNDILGGNQPQHF. CDR3 bases: TGTGCCTGGAGTAACGACATCCTCGGAGGGAATCAGCCCCAGCATTTT.